This T cell receptor beta chain is from a study of blood T cells in healthy people across ages. Trimming cost V 0 bases and J 4 bases, with 12 bases left between them. The CDR3 loop spans 15 amino acids. CDR1 is MGHRA, CDR2 YSYEKL, per germline. The use of a sample-barcoded 5' primer and a J-beta primer mix characterized a second PCR of roughly 7 to 11 cycles. Every molecule of cDNA carried a tag from a template-switch adaptor with 12 random nucleotides. One entry per CDR3 protein results from TCRdb running MiXCR on the 5' RACE reads. The data contain 1,500,000 or so distinct CDR3 sequences, 59% of them singletons.

The TCR originated in a man aged 18 to 35 in good health. The chain couples TRBV4-1 to TRBJ1-2, with D possibly matching TRBD1 (6 bases). Sequencing was done on a sample of blood. Written as DNA, the CDR3 is TGCGCCAGCAGCCAAGAGGACAGAATGGGCTATGGCTACACCTTC. Amino acid sequence: CASSQEDRMGYGYTF.